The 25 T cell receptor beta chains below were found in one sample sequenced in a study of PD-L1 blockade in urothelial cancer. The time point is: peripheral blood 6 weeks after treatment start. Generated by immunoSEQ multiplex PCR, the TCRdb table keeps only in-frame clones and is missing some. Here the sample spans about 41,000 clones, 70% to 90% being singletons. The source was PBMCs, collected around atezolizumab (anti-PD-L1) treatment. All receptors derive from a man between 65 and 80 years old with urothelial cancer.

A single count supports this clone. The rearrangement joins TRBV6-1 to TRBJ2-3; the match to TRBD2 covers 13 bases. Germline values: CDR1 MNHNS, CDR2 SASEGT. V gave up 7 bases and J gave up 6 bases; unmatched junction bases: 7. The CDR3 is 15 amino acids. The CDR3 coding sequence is TGTGCCAGCAATGGACTAGCGGGAGTGTCTGATACGCAGTATTTT. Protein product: CASNGLAGVSDTQYF.

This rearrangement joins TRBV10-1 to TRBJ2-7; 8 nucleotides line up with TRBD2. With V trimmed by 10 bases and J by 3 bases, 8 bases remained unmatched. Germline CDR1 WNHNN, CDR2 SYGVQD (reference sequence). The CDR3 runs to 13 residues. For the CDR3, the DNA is TGCGCCACCAGCAACGCGGGGGGCTACGAGCAGTACTTC. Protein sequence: CATSNAGGYEQYF.

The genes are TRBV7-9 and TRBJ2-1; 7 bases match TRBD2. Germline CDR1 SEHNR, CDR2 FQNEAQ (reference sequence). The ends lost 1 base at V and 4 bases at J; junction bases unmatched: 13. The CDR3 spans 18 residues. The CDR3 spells CASSLGVGRGRGYNEQFF. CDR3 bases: TGTGCCAGCAGCTTAGGTGTGGGACGCGGGAGAGGGTACAATGAGCAGTTCTTC. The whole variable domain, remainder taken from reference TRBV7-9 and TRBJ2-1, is DTGVSQNPRHKITKRGQNVTFRCDPISEHNRLYWYRQTLGQGPEFLTYFQNEAQLEKSRLLSDRFSAERPKGSFSTLEIQRTEQGDSAMYLCASSLGVGRGRGYNEQFFGPGTRLTVL.

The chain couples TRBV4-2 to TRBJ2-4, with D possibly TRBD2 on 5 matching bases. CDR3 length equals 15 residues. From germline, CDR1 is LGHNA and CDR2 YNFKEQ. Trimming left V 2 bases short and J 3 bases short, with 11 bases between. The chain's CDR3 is CASSQITSGKNIQYF. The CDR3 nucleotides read TGTGCCAGCAGCCAAATTACTAGTGGCAAAAACATTCAGTACTTC.

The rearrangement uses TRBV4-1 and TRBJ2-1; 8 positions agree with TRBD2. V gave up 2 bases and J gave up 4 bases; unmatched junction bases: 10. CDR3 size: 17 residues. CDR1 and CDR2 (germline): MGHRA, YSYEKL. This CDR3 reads CASSQILGLATYNEQFF. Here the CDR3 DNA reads TGCGCCAGCAGCCAAATCCTCGGACTAGCTACTTACAATGAGCAGTTCTTC.

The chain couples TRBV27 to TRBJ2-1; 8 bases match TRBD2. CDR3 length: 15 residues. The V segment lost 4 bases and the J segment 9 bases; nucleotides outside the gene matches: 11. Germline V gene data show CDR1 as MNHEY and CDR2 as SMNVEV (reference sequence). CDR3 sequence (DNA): TGTGCCAGCAGTTCCCCGGGACTAGGCTTGGGTGAGCAGTTCTTC. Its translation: CASSSPGLGLGEQFF.

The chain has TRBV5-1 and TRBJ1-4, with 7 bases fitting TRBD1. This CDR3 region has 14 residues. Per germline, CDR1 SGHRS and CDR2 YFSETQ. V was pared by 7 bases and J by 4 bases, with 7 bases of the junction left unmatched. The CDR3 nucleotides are TGCGCCAGCTCAGGAGGGACAGTTAATGAAAAACTGTTTTTT. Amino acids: CASSGGTVNEKLFF.

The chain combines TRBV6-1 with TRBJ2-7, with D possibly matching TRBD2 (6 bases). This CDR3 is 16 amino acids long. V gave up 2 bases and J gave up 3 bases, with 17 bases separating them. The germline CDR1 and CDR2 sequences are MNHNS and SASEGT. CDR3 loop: CASSEREGLDYYEQYF. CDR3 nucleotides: TGTGCCAGCAGTGAAAGGGAAGGGCTGGACTACTACGAGCAGTACTTC.

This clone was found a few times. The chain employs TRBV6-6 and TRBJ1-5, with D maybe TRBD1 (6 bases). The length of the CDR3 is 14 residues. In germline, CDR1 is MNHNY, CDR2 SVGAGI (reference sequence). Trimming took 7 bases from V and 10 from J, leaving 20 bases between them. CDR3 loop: CASNEGQSQGPQHF. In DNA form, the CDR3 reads TGTGCCAGCAATGAGGGACAATCCCAAGGACCCCAGCATTTT.

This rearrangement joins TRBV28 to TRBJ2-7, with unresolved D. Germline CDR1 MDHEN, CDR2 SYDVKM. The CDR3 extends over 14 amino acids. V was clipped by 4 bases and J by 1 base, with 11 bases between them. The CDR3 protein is CASSSPSLSYEQYF. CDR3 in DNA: TGTGCCAGCAGTTCACCTTCGCTATCCTACGAGCAGTACTTC.

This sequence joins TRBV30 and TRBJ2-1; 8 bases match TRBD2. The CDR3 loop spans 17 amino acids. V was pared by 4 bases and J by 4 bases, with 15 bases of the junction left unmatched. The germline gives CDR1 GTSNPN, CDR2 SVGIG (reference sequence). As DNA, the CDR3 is TGTGCCTGGACCCCTTTGGCGGCTGCGGGAGGATACAATGAGCAGTTCTTC. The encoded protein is CAWTPLAAAGGYNEQFF.

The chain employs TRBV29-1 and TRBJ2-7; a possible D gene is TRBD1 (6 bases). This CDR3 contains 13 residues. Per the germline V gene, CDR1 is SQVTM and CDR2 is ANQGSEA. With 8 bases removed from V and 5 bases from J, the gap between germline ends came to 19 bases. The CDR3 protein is CSIIQGNLHEQYF. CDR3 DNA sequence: TGCAGCATAATACAGGGAAATCTCCACGAGCAGTACTTC.

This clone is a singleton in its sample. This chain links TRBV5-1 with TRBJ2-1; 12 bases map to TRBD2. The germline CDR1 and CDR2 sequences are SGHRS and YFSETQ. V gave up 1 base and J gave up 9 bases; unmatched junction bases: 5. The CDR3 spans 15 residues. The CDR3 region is CASSLTSGRTSEQFF. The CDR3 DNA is TGCGCCAGCAGCTTGACTAGCGGGAGGACTAGTGAGCAGTTCTTC.

Here the CDR3 reads CASSLSYVATDTQYF. CDR3 DNA sequence: TGTGCCAGCAGTTTATCCTACGTAGCTACAGATACGCAGTATTTT. This chain connects TRBV27 to TRBJ2-3; D ambiguous. The V end lost 0 bases, the J end lost 3 bases, and 10 bases lay between the germline ends. Germline values: CDR1 MNHEY, CDR2 SMNVEV (reference sequence). This CDR3 has 15 amino acids.

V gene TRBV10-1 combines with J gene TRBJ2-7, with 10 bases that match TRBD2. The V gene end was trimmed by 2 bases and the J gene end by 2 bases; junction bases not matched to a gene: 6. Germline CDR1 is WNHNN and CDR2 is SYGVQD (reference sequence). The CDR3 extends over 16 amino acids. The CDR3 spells CASSEGSSGSTYEQYF. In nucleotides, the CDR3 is TGCGCCAGCAGTGAGGGGTCTAGCGGGAGCACCTACGAGCAGTACTTC.

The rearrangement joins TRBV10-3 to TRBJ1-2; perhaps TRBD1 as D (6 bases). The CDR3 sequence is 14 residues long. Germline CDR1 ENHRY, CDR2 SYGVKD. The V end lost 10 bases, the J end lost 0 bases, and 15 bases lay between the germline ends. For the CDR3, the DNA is TGTGCCACCCTGGACAGCATCTCTAACTATGGCTACACCTTC. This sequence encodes CATLDSISNYGYTF.

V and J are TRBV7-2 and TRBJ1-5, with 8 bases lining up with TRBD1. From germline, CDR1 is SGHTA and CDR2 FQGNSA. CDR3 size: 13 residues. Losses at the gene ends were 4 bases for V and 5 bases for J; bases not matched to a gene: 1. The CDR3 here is CASSSGQDQPQHF. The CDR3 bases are TGTGCCAGCAGCTCGGGACAGGATCAGCCCCAGCATTTT.

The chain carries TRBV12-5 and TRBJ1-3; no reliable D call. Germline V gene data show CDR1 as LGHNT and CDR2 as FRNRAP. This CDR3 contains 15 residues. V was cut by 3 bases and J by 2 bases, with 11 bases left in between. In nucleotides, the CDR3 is TGTGCTAGTGGTTTCGAGGGTTCGGCTGGAAACACCATATATTTT. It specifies CASGFEGSAGNTIYF.

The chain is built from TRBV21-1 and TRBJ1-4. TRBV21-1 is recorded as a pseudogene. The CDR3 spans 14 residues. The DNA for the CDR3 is TGTGCCAGCAGACCCTGGGGGGGGCTTGAAAAACTGTTTTTT. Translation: CASRPWGGLEKLFF.

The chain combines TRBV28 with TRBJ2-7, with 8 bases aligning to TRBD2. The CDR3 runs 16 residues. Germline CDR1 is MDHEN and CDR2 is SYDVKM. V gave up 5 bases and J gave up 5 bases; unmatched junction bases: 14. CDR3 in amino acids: CASSPYRAGAVHEQYF. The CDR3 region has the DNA TGTGCCAGCAGTCCATATAGAGCGGGAGCTGTGCACGAGCAGTACTTC.

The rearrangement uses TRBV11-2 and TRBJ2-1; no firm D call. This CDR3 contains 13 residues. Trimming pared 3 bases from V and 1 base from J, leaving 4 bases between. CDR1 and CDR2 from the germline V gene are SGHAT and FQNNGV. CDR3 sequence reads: CASSFTSYNEQFF. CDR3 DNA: TGTGCCAGCAGCTTCACTTCCTACAATGAGCAGTTCTTC.

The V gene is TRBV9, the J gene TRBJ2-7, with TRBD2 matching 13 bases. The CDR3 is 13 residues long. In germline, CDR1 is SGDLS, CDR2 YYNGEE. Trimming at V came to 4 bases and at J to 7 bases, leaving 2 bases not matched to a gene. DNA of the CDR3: TGTGCCAGCAGCTTGGGACTAGCGGGGGAGCAGTACTTC. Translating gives CASSLGLAGEQYF.

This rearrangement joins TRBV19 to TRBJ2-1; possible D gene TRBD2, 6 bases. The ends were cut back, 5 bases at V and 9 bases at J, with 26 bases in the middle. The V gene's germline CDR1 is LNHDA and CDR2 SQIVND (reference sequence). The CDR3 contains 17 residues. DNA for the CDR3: TGTGCCAGTAGTTCCCACCCTAGTAGCGGTGGGGCAAGTGAGCAGTTCTTC. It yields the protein CASSSHPSSGGASEQFF. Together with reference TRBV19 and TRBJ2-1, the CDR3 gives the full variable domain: DGGITQSPKYLFRKEGQNVTLSCEQNLNHDAMYWYRQDPGQGLRLIYYSQIVNDFQKGDIAEGYSVSREKKESFPLTVTSAQKNPTAFYLCASSSHPSSGGASEQFFGPGTRLTVL.

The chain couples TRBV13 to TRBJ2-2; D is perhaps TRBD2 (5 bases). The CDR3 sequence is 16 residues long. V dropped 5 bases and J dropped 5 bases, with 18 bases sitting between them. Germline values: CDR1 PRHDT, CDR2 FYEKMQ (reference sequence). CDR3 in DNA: TGTGCCAGCAGCAAAGACCGGACTCTCGGGACCGGGGAGCTGTTTTTT. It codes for CASSKDRTLGTGELFF.

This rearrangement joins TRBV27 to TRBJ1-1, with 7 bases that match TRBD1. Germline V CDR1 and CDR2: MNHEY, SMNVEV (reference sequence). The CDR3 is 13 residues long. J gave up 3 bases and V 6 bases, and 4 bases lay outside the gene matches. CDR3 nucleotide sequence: TGTGCCAGCAGGAGACAGGGCTACACTGAAGCTTTCTTT. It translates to CASRRQGYTEAFF.